This is a list of T cell receptor beta chains from one sample in a study of chemoradiotherapy in HPV16-positive cancers. The protocol was immunoSEQ multiplex PCR, while the TCRdb copy is restricted to in-frame clones and leaves out a portion. This sample yields 5,400 or so clones, of which less than 85% are seen a single time; 9.7% belongs to the top ten. The sample in question was tumor tissue, obtained from a patient who underwent chemoradiotherapy. These receptors were taken from a human donor with HPV-associated anogenital cancer. The CDR3 runs from the conserved cysteine through the conserved F or W. A D gene is named only where the DNA matches it firmly. Size is omitted from some rows. Given values are once, few, many or a class for expanded clones.

-	TRBV6-1	TRBJ1-2	-	TGTGCCAGCAGTGAACGGTTCACCAGCGCAGGGAACTATGGCTACACCTTC	CASSERFTSAGNYGYTF
TRBD2	TRBV6-1	TRBJ2-1	-	TGTGCCAGCAGTGCTAGCGGGGCATACAATGAGCAGTTCTTC	CASSASGAYNEQFF
-	TRBV29-1	TRBJ1-3	-	TGCAGCGGGGGGCAAGGAAACACCATATATTTT	CSGGQGNTIYF
-	TRBV29-1	TRBJ2-1	-	TGCAGCGTTGAAGATACGGCTCTGATCAATGAGCAGTTCTTC	CSVEDTALINEQFF
TRBD1	TRBV11-2	TRBJ2-1	-	TGTGCCAGCAGCTCTTATTCCCGGGACAGGGGGAATGAGCAGTTCTTC	CASSSYSRDRGNEQFF
TRBD1	TRBV7-2	TRBJ1-1	-	TGTGCCAGCAGCTTAGAGGGGGCGCGATATTACACTGAAGCTTTCTTT	CASSLEGARYYTEAFF
-	TRBV5-1	TRBJ2-5	-	TGCGCCAGCAGCTCGCAGGGTGCCTTCCAAGAGACCCAGTACTTC	CASSSQGAFQETQYF
-	TRBV5-6	TRBJ2-3	-	TGTGCCAGCAGCGGACAAACAGATACGCAGTATTTT	CASSGQTDTQYF
TRBD1	TRBV7-9	TRBJ1-6	few	TGTGCCAGCAGCCCATGGACAGGGCCGGGTTCACCCCTCCACTTT	CASSPWTGPGSPLHF
-	TRBV5-6	TRBJ1-1	-	TGTGCCAGCAGCTTGGGCGGACCGATGAACACTGAAGCTTTCTTT	CASSLGGPMNTEAFF
-	TRBV21-1	TRBJ1-1	-	TGTGCCAGCAGCAAAGCGGGGAGCACTGAAGCTTTCTTT	CASSKAGSTEAFF
-	TRBV20-1	TRBJ2-3	few	TGCAGTGCTAGGGCGACAGATACGCAGTATTTT	CSARATDTQYF
-	TRBV10-3	TRBJ1-3	-	TGTGCCATCAGTGAGTCGGGGGCGGGGAAGGAAGGAAACACCATATATTTT	CAISESGAGKEGNTIYF
-	TRBV27	TRBJ2-7	-	TGTGCCAGCAGTTTGGACCGCCGCTCCTACGAGCAGTACTTC	CASSLDRRSYEQYF
TRBD1	TRBV15	TRBJ1-3	once	TGTGCCACCGAAAGGGACAGGGGGTACGGTGGAAACACCATATATTTT	CATERDRGYGGNTIYF
-	TRBV9	TRBJ1-5	-	TGTGCCAGCAGCCAGTCAGGGCGTAGCAATCAGCCCCAGCATTTT	CASSQSGRSNQPQHF
-	TRBV5-1	TRBJ2-5	-	TGCGCCAGCAGCTCCCGGGGGCCCCTCGGAGAGACCCAGTACTTC	CASSSRGPLGETQYF
-	TRBV5-6	TRBJ2-3	medium-sized	TGTGCCAGCAGCTTGTTGAACACAGATACGCAGTATTTT	CASSLLNTDTQYF
TRBD2	TRBV7-9	TRBJ2-3	large	TGTGCCAGCAGCTCCGGGACTAAAGCATCAGATACGCAGTATTTT	CASSSGTKASDTQYF
-	TRBV5-1	TRBJ2-3	-	TGCGCCAGCAGCTTGGTTACCACAGATACGCAGTATTTT	CASSLVTTDTQYF
-	TRBV6-1	TRBJ1-4	-	TGTGCCGCCACCCCTGAGACAGGATATGAAAAACTGTTTTTT	CAATPETGYEKLFF
-	TRBV6-4	TRBJ1-1	-	TGTGCCAGCAGTGACGGCCCCCTCACTGAAGCTTTCTTT	CASSDGPLTEAFF
-	TRBV7-9	TRBJ1-2	-	TGTGCCAGCAGCTTAGGGAATGGCTACACCTTC	CASSLGNGYTF
-	TRBV7-2	TRBJ2-7	-	TGTGCCAGCAGCTGGGGGGGCGGCGAGCAGTACTTC	CASSWGGGEQYF
-	TRBV6-5	TRBJ1-1	-	TGTGCCAGCAATTTACAAGCGAACACTGAAGCTTTCTTT	CASNLQANTEAFF
-	TRBV15	TRBJ1-5	-	TGTGCCACCAGCACGGGACATAATAGCAATCAGCCCCAGCATTTT	CATSTGHNSNQPQHF
TRBD1	TRBV30	TRBJ1-6	-	TGTGCCTGGAGTCAAGGACAGGCGTCGTCACCCCTCCACTTT	CAWSQGQASSPLHF
-	TRBV2	TRBJ1-6	-	TGTGCCAGCATGGCAGGGATTAATTCACCCCTCCACTTT	CASMAGINSPLHF
TRBD2	TRBV7-9	TRBJ2-3	-	TGTGCCAGCAACGGACTAGCGGGGAGGAATACGCAGTATTTT	CASNGLAGRNTQYF
-	TRBV9	TRBJ2-3	-	TGTGCCAGCAGCGTAGGGGGGGAATTGGGCACAGATACGCAGTATTTT	CASSVGGELGTDTQYF
-	TRBV9	TRBJ1-1	once	TGTGCCAGCAGCCCAGGACAGCCCACTGAAGCTTTCTTT	CASSPGQPTEAFF
-	TRBV13	TRBJ2-1	-	TGTGCCAGCAGCCCCGGCGGAAGCTCCTACAATGAGCAGTTCTTC	CASSPGGSSYNEQFF
-	TRBV19	TRBJ1-1	-	TGTGCCAGTAGTATCAGTGTTTCAGGCAGGGACGCTTTCTTT	CASSISVSGRDAFF
-	TRBV5-1	TRBJ2-5	-	TGCGCCAGCAGCTTGGCCTTGGAGACCCAGTACTTC	CASSLALETQYF
TRBD1	TRBV18	TRBJ1-6	-	TGTGCCAGCTCACCACGGGACAGTGATAATTCACCCCTCCACTTT	CASSPRDSDNSPLHF
-	TRBV7-9	TRBJ2-3	-	TGTGCCAGCAGCTTAGAGGCGGCGGCTAGCACAGATACGCAGTATTTT	CASSLEAAASTDTQYF
-	TRBV6-4	TRBJ2-1	few	TGTGCCAGCAGTGACTCGCATGGGGTCAATGAGCAGTTCTTC	CASSDSHGVNEQFF
TRBD1	TRBV27	TRBJ1-1	-	TGTGCCAGCAGTCCTCAGACAGGGTCGAACACTGAAGCTTTCTTT	CASSPQTGSNTEAFF
-	TRBV27	TRBJ2-1	-	TGTGCCAGCAGTTTAAGCGTCGACAATGAGCAGTTCTTC	CASSLSVDNEQFF
-	TRBV11-2	TRBJ2-1	few	TGTGCCAGCAGCTCTTATAGTCGAGTCCGATACAATGAGCAGTTCTTC	CASSSYSRVRYNEQFF
-	TRBV15	TRBJ1-2	once	TGTGCCACTCGACAGAACTATGGCTACACCTTC	CATRQNYGYTF
TRBD1	TRBV5-6	TRBJ2-7	-	TGTGCCAGCAGCTTGTGGGACAGTTCCGAGCAGTACTTC	CASSLWDSSEQYF
TRBD1	TRBV4-2	TRBJ2-3	-	TGTGCCAGCAGCGAAGGATCGAATGACAGGGGGACAGATACGCAGTATTTT	CASSEGSNDRGTDTQYF
TRBD1	TRBV27	TRBJ1-2	-	TGTGCCAGCAGTTTTGTAGAGGGGGCTGGCTACACCTTC	CASSFVEGAGYTF